The rows below give T cell receptor beta chains drawn from one sample of a study of cytotoxic CD8 clonotypes in ibrutinib-treated CLL. Assay: immunoSEQ multiplex PCR; the TCRdb copy retains only in-frame clones and omits some. The sample carries about 70,000 clones, 90% recorded once. The source was PBMCs, collected after 12 months of ibrutinib treatment. These receptors were obtained from a human donor with chronic lymphocytic leukemia. Both conserved end residues are part of each CDR3. D genes are given only for firm matches. Expanded clones get a size class; other rows say once, few or many, or leave the size out.

V: TRBV4-3
J: TRBJ2-3
D: TRBD2
size: once
DNA: TGCGCCAGCAGCCAACAACTAGCGGGTAGCACAGATACGCAGTATTTT
CDR3: CASSQQLAGSTDTQYF

V: TRBV6-6
J: TRBJ2-4
D: TRBD2
size: few
DNA: TGTGCCAGCAGCGAACCGGGACTAGGAGTAAACATTCAGTACTTC
CDR3: CASSEPGLGVNIQYF

V: TRBV5-1
J: TRBJ2-1
D: TRBD1
size: -
DNA: TGCGCCAGCAGCTTGGGGACAGGGAGCTCCTACAATGAGCAGTTCTTC
CDR3: CASSLGTGSSYNEQFF

V: TRBV19
J: TRBJ1-5
D: -
size: -
DNA: TGTGCCAGTAGTATTCTGACAGGATTGGGGTCCGATCAGCCCCAGCATTTT
CDR3: CASSILTGLGSDQPQHF

V: TRBV28
J: TRBJ1-2
D: -
size: -
DNA: TGTGCCAGCAGCCTGACCCCCGGTTATGATGGCTACACCTTC
CDR3: CASSLTPGYDGYTF

V: TRBV2
J: TRBJ2-7
D: -
size: -
DNA: TGTGCCAGCAGTGAATCTGCGGGTCCATCCTACGAGCAGTACTTC
CDR3: CASSESAGPSYEQYF

V: TRBV28
J: TRBJ2-5
D: -
size: -
DNA: TGTGCCAGCAGTTTTCAGGGCGGCCGAGAGACCCAGTACTTC
CDR3: CASSFQGGRETQYF

V: TRBV28
J: TRBJ2-7
D: -
size: -
DNA: TGTGCCAGCAGTAGGGACCCAGGATCGACCTACGAGCAGTACTTC
CDR3: CASSRDPGSTYEQYF

V: TRBV5-1
J: TRBJ1-3
D: -
size: -
DNA: TGCGCCAGCAGCTTGGATATCTCTGGAAACACCATATATTTT
CDR3: CASSLDISGNTIYF

V: TRBV5-1
J: TRBJ2-1
D: -
size: -
DNA: TGCGCCAGCAGCCCCGGAGCTAGCGCTCTTCTTGAGCAGTTCTTC
CDR3: CASSPGASALLEQFF

V: TRBV19
J: TRBJ1-4
D: TRBD1
size: -
DNA: TGTGCCAGTACCGGGACAGACGTTGAAAAACTGTTTTTT
CDR3: CASTGTDVEKLFF

V: TRBV5-4
J: TRBJ1-1
D: TRBD1
size: -
DNA: TGTGCCAGCAGCTTAGGACAGGTGAACACTGAAGCTTTCTTT
CDR3: CASSLGQVNTEAFF

V: TRBV10-3
J: TRBJ2-1
D: -
size: -
DNA: TGTGCCATCAGTGAGTTTTCCATAACTACTAATGAGCAGTTCTTC
CDR3: CAISEFSITTNEQFF

V: TRBV9
J: TRBJ2-1
D: TRBD1
size: -
DNA: TGTGCCAGCAGCGGACAGGGTTTGTTCTTC
CDR3: CASSGQGLFF

V: TRBV5-1
J: TRBJ2-7
D: -
size: -
DNA: TGCGCCAGCAGCGCCGCGGGGCTACAGCAGTACTTC
CDR3: CASSAAGLQQYF

V: TRBV18
J: TRBJ1-3
D: -
size: -
DNA: TGTGCCAGCTCAAAGGGAGGTCAGACCTCTGGAAACACCATATATTTT
CDR3: CASSKGGQTSGNTIYF

V: TRBV9
J: TRBJ2-3
D: TRBD2
size: -
DNA: TGTGCCAGCAGCGCCAATTCCCTCGGACTAGCGGACACAGATACGCAGTATTTT
CDR3: CASSANSLGLADTDTQYF

V: TRBV28
J: TRBJ2-2
D: -
size: -
DNA: TGTGCCAGCAGGGGGCTGGCCGGGGAGCTGTTTTTT
CDR3: CASRGLAGELFF

V: TRBV5-1
J: TRBJ2-5
D: TRBD2
size: few
DNA: TGCGCCAGCAGCTTGGAGCCAGCGGGAGGGCAAGAGACCCAGTACTTC
CDR3: CASSLEPAGGQETQYF

V: TRBV5-1
J: TRBJ2-5
D: TRBD2
size: -
DNA: TGCGCCAGCAGCGGGGCCGCGGGAGCATTGGCGGGCGAGACCCAGTACTTC
CDR3: CASSGAAGALAGETQYF

V: TRBV19
J: TRBJ2-7
D: -
size: -
DNA: TGTGCCAGTACAGGGGCAAAGGGCTCCTACGAGCAGTACTTC
CDR3: CASTGAKGSYEQYF

V: TRBV9
J: TRBJ2-2
D: -
size: -
DNA: TGTGCCAGCAGCGTAGTGGGGAGCACCGGGGAGCTGTTTTTT
CDR3: CASSVVGSTGELFF

V: TRBV10-3
J: TRBJ2-7
D: -
size: -
DNA: TGTGCCATCAGTGAGGGGGGCGAGCAGTACTTC
CDR3: CAISEGGEQYF

V: TRBV7-2
J: TRBJ2-1
D: TRBD2
size: -
DNA: TGTGCCAGCAGCCTACAAGCCGGGACTAGAAACAATGAGCAGTTCTTC
CDR3: CASSLQAGTRNNEQFF

V: TRBV29-1
J: TRBJ2-4
D: -
size: -
DNA: TGCAGCGTCCTCGGACAGAGATTAGCCAAAAACATTCAGTACTTC
CDR3: CSVLGQRLAKNIQYF

V: TRBV18
J: TRBJ2-1
D: TRBD2
size: -
DNA: TGTGCCAGCTCACCGAAGAGTAGCGGGAGCTCCTACAATGAGCAGTTCTTC
CDR3: CASSPKSSGSSYNEQFF

V: TRBV18
J: TRBJ1-4
D: -
size: -
DNA: TGTGCCAGCTCACCATACAGGGAAACAAGTGAAAAACTGTTTTTT
CDR3: CASSPYRETSEKLFF

V: TRBV27
J: TRBJ2-3
D: -
size: once
DNA: TGTGCCAGCAGTTTCCGCACAGATACGCAGTATTTT
CDR3: CASSFRTDTQYF

V: TRBV7-3
J: TRBJ1-1
D: -
size: -
DNA: TGTGCCAGCAGCTTTAGCCTTGACACTGAAGCTTTCTTT
CDR3: CASSFSLDTEAFF

V: TRBV7-2
J: TRBJ2-4
D: -
size: -
DNA: TGTGCCAGCAGCGACGGACCCGGGGTACGATCTTACTTC
CDR3: CASSDGPGVRSYF

V: TRBV7-2
J: TRBJ2-7
D: -
size: -
DNA: TGTGCCAGCAGCTTTACAGGGTCAACCTACGAGCAGTACTTC
CDR3: CASSFTGSTYEQYF

V: TRBV11-3
J: TRBJ2-2
D: TRBD1
size: -
DNA: TGTGCCACCGCCAGGGACAGGGGAACCGGGGAGCTGTTTTTT
CDR3: CATARDRGTGELFF

V: TRBV30
J: TRBJ2-3
D: TRBD2
size: -
DNA: TGTGCCCGTACTAGCGGGAGACAGTCTAGCACAGATACGCAGTATTTT
CDR3: CARTSGRQSSTDTQYF

V: TRBV6-5
J: TRBJ1-1
D: -
size: -
DNA: TGTGCCAGCAGTTACGGGGATTCAAACACTGAAGCTTTCTTT
CDR3: CASSYGDSNTEAFF

V: TRBV28
J: TRBJ1-5
D: -
size: -
DNA: TGTGCCAGCAACCCCCCCGGGTCGGGAGGCAATCAGCCCCAGCATTTT
CDR3: CASNPPGSGGNQPQHF

V: TRBV7-3
J: TRBJ2-7
D: TRBD2
size: -
DNA: TGTGCCAGCAGCTTACTAGCGGGAGGGACCGACGAGCAGTACTTC
CDR3: CASSLLAGGTDEQYF

V: TRBV2
J: TRBJ2-3
D: -
size: few
DNA: TGTGCCAGCAGTGAAGGTCGCGGACCAGATACGCAGTATTTT
CDR3: CASSEGRGPDTQYF

V: TRBV7-3
J: TRBJ2-7
D: -
size: -
DNA: TGTGCCAGCAGCTCGGGACGGAGCTCCTACGAGCAGTACTTC
CDR3: CASSSGRSSYEQYF

V: TRBV18
J: TRBJ1-3
D: TRBD1
size: -
DNA: TGTGCCAGCTCACCTACAGGACAGGGTAACTCTGGAAACACCATATATTTT
CDR3: CASSPTGQGNSGNTIYF

V: TRBV15
J: TRBJ2-7
D: -
size: -
DNA: TGTGCCACCAGCAGAGAGTCGGGCGGTGAGACCTACGAGCAGTACTTC
CDR3: CATSRESGGETYEQYF

V: TRBV10-1
J: TRBJ2-1
D: TRBD2
size: -
DNA: TGCGCCAGCAGCGCCGGGACTAGCGGGAGTCACCCCTACAATGAGCAGTTCTTC
CDR3: CASSAGTSGSHPYNEQFF

V: TRBV6-1
J: TRBJ2-2
D: -
size: -
DNA: TGTGCCAGCAGAGAAAGTGGCACCGGGGAGCTGTTTTTT
CDR3: CASRESGTGELFF

V: TRBV9
J: TRBJ2-7
D: -
size: -
DNA: TGTGCCAGCAGCGTAGGGGCATTTACGAGTACGCAGTACTTC
CDR3: CASSVGAFTSTQYF

V: TRBV11-3
J: TRBJ1-1
D: -
size: -
DNA: TGTGCCAGCAGCTTAGGTCGCGCCGCTAGCGGGAACACTGAAGCTTTCTTT
CDR3: CASSLGRAASGNTEAFF

V: TRBV11-2
J: TRBJ2-2
D: TRBD1
size: -
DNA: TGTGCCAGCAGCAGGACAGGGGGTAACACCGGGGAGCTGTTTTTT
CDR3: CASSRTGGNTGELFF

V: TRBV7-8
J: TRBJ2-2
D: TRBD2
size: -
DNA: TGTGCCAGCAGCGTTGCGGGAGTTACCGGGGAGCTGTTTTTT
CDR3: CASSVAGVTGELFF

V: TRBV18
J: TRBJ1-4
D: TRBD1
size: -
DNA: TGTGCCAGCTCCCAGGGGGAAAGAGGTGAAAAACTGTTTTTT
CDR3: CASSQGERGEKLFF

V: TRBV2
J: TRBJ1-1
D: -
size: few
DNA: TGTGCCAGCAGTGAACCTTTCAGGGTTGAGGCTTTCTTT
CDR3: CASSEPFRVEAFF

V: TRBV6-5
J: TRBJ2-6
D: -
size: -
DNA: TGTGCCAGCAGGACTACTCCGGGGGCCAACGTCCTGACTTTC
CDR3: CASRTTPGANVLTF

V: TRBV14
J: TRBJ1-2
D: -
size: -
DNA: TGTGCCAGCAGCCAAGCCTCCGTCGGATATGGCTACACCTTC
CDR3: CASSQASVGYGYTF